The 2 T cell receptor beta chains given below trace back to one sample, sequenced in a study of patients and donors after allogeneic stem cell transplantation. TCRdb used MiXCR to reprocess the RT-PCR reads, holding one entry per CDR3 protein. This table holds about 16,000 distinct CDR3 sequences, under 30% found once. Sequenced: blood, either unsorted or a sorted T cell fraction (not recorded which). The receptors here all came from a human donor who was either an allogeneic HSCT recipient or a stem cell or donor lymphocyte infusion donor (not recorded which). It is not recorded whose cells these are; they may come from a transplant donor.

The V call is TRBV11-2, the J call TRBJ1-6; D is uncertain. Looked up from germline, CDR1 is SGHAT and CDR2 is FQNNGV. The CDR3 consists of 14 residues. V was shortened by 1 base and J by 2 bases, with 3 bases between the two germline ends. CDR3 nucleotide sequence: TGTGCCAGCAGCTTAGGGGCCTATAATTCACCCCTCCACTTT. It encodes CASSLGAYNSPLHF.

The chain uses TRBV12-3 or TRBV12-4 and TRBJ2-7, with a tentative D call TRBD2 (6 bases). This CDR3 comprises 12 residues. Trimming removed 5 bases at V and 7 bases at J, with 12 bases between. The DNA of the CDR3 is TGTGCCAGCAGTGATAGACGGGAGGAGCAGTACTTC. It yields the protein CASSDRREEQYF.